This T cell receptor beta chain was sequenced during a study of T cell responses to AZD1222 COVID-19 vaccine (dated by TCRdb to the early 2020s). About the full investigation: A total of 230 to 250 trial participants underwent TCR sequencing, of whom around 210 had received two doses of AZD1222 and roughly 26 had received two doses of the MenACWY control vaccine. Trial participants were enrolled into age subgroups of 18-55, 56-69 and 70-plus years, which contained around 140, 26 and 57 TCR-sequenced participants, respectively. The paper as a whole reports these results and caveats: Only a handful of AZD1222 recipients were SARS-CoV-2 seropositive at baseline, limiting conclusions about previously exposed vaccinees. No day 14 peak-response samples were available, so repertoires were characterized only after the peak T cell response. The vaccine-associated CD4 TCRs covered the entire spike protein, and the dominant responses fell in regions 160-218 and 743-854. In the small 56-69-year group, the increase in depth fell short of significance, most likely because of low power. A significant rise in spike-specific TCR breadth and depth was observed after two AZD1222 doses relative to day 0 and relative to MenACWY recipients. Nearly half of unique spike-specific TCRs reportedly recognized epitopes outside regions mutated in the B.1.351 and B.1.1.7 variants. Participants were mostly white British, with more females than males. The authors suggested clonal diversity may have been underestimated.

Taken from cysteine to phenylalanine, the CDR3 has 13 residues. The CDR3 DNA has 39 bases and is translated from base 1. Deletion took 10 bases off V and 0 bases off J, with a span of 9 bases between the germline ends. CDR1 is given as MNHNY and CDR2 as SVGAGI, both from the germline V gene (reference sequence). This clone was picked up a small number of times. Its specific antigen is unknown. Base qualities are not at hand, and no much larger clone is one base apart. Reading the label with the study, this specimen's time point is: about 28 days (+/-7) after the second vaccine dose. Because spike-specific TCR depth and breadth did not differ between the two schedules, AZD1222 recipients who got a second dose at roughly 4 weeks were pooled with those who got a second dose at roughly 12 weeks. Vaccinee samples were obtained from the UK trials COV001 and COV002, which included a single-blind randomized controlled phase 2/3 trial of AZD1222 (ChAdOx1 nCoV-19) in healthy adults. For TCRbeta chain sequencing, PBMC samples from trial participants were taken at day 0 and at day 28 after the second dose.

The CDR3 regions of human TCRbeta chains were analyzed by immunosequencing. For the original study's pipeline: TCRs in the repertoires were compared against a reference library of SARS-CoV-2-specific TCRs that had been generated with the MIRA antigen-specificity platform. Breadth meant the fraction of unique TCRs that were SARS-CoV-2-associated, whereas depth meant the fraction of total T cells that were SARS-CoV-2-associated. Each spike-specific TCR was assigned to its reactive spike region and to a CD4 or CD8 class using the MIRA data. Log10-transformed breadth and depth values were compared by one-way ANOVA with Sidak's multiple comparisons tests. In TCRdb, the immuneACCESS table is reduced to in-frame sequences with V and J assigned. These tables do not hold every clone; where another copy was compared, an unresolved V gene accounts for under half, and the others remain unexplained. V, J and clone size are those of that table, while D and trimming were read from the DNA. Across this sample there are 90,000 to 150,000 clones, with 75% to 90% seen only once. The leading ten clones occupy approximately 2.5% of the sample.

The sequences come from peripheral blood, collected 28 days after the second AZD1222 dose. The rearrangement combines TRBV6-6 with TRBJ2-2, with the D segment possibly TRBD1 or TRBD2, each aligning over 5 bases. The source of this sequence is an adult who received the AZD1222 COVID-19 vaccine. The CDR3 region reads CATGTANTGELFF. The DNA is as follows: TGTGCCACCGGGACGGCGAACACCGGGGAGCTGTTTTTT.